This entry lists 14 T cell receptor beta chains sequenced from one sample in a study of T cells in Graves' hyperthyroidism and ophthalmopathy. RNA transcripts provided the source from which TCR beta CDR3 regions were amplified. Carried out on the TCR CDR3, a first-round RT-PCR used the HTBI primer set. TCRdb reanalysed the multiplex PCR reads using MiXCR and keeps one entry per CDR3 protein. The table lists approximately 590,000 distinct CDR3 sequences, roughly 46% of them singletons. Sequenced: peripheral blood or thyroid tissue (not recorded which). Every receptor here comes from a woman under 30 with Graves' hyperthyroidism.

As for this clonotype: A read error may account for a junction end that differs from germline. This chain uses TRBV7-9 with TRBJ1-2; D uncertain. The CDR3 is made up of 12 amino acids. The germline CDR1 and CDR2 sequences are SEHNR and FQNEAQ (reference sequence). The CDR3 DNA sequence: TGCGCCAGCAGCCCGGGCGACCGCGCCGGCACCTTC. Its translation is CASSPGDRAGTF.

The chain employs TRBV7-3 and TRBJ2-5; D not certain. CDR3 size: 14 residues. The germline V and J ends were trimmed by 6 bases and 2 bases, with 13 bases remaining between them. Per germline, CDR1 SGHTA and CDR2 FQGTGA. CDR3 nucleotides: TGTGCCAGCAGTTACTCTCTTCGGCAAGAGACCCAGTACTTC. Translation gives CASSYSLRQETQYF. Complete variable domain (other parts from reference TRBV7-3 and TRBJ2-5): GAGVSQTPSNKVTEKGKYVELRCDPISGHTALYWYRQSLGQGPEFLIYFQGTGAADDSGLPNDRFFAVRPEGSVSTLKIQRTERGDSAVYLCASSYSLRQETQYFGPGTRLLVL.

This chain connects TRBV20-1 to TRBJ2-5; 12 nucleotides agree with TRBD1. V lost 4 bases to trimming and J lost 4 bases; unmatched junction nucleotides: 1. The CDR3 contains 13 residues. CDR1 and CDR2 (germline): DFQATT, SNEGSKA (reference sequence). CDR3 region: CSATGQGAETQYF. The CDR3 DNA reads as TGCAGTGCTACGGGACAGGGGGCAGAGACCCAGTACTTC.

CDR3 amino acids: CSARRMGGSYEQYF. The DNA of the CDR3 is TGCAGTGCTAGACGGATGGGAGGATCCTACGAGCAGTACTTC. The genes are TRBV20-1 and TRBJ2-7; D is possibly TRBD2 (6 bases). The V gene's germline CDR1 is DFQATT and CDR2 SNEGSKA (reference sequence). V shed 2 bases and J shed 1 base, with 12 bases lying between them. CDR3 length: 14 amino acids.

The chain uses TRBV20-1 and TRBJ2-2, with TRBD2 matching over 12 bases. V dropped 6 bases and J dropped 5; count of bases not matched to a gene: 4. This CDR3 spans 14 amino acids. Per germline, CDR1 DFQATT and CDR2 SNEGSKA (reference sequence). CDR3 sequence: CSAFGLAGTGELFF. The CDR3 DNA reads TGCAGTGCGTTTGGACTAGCGGGAACCGGGGAGCTGTTTTTT.

The chain recombines TRBV29-1 with TRBJ1-1; D call uncertain. This CDR3 spans 15 amino acids. CDR1 SQVTM and CDR2 ANQGSEA come from the germline V gene. Trimming took off 5 bases at V and 6 bases at J, with 22 bases between the two ends. The CDR3 sequence is CSVKLPRLVSPEAFF. The DNA for the CDR3 is TGCAGCGTTAAACTTCCACGACTCGTGAGCCCTGAAGCTTTCTTT.

This chain links TRBV2 with TRBJ1-2, with TRBD1 as a possible D gene (5 bases). The CDR3 sequence is 15 residues long. Trimming removed 2 bases at V and 4 bases at J, with 14 bases between. Germline CDR1 and CDR2: SNHLY and FYNNEI. CDR3 nucleotide sequence: TGTGCCAGCAGTGAATCCGGCAGGGCCGGCTATGGCTACACCTTC. Translated, it gives CASSESGRAGYGYTF. The whole variable domain, remainder taken from reference TRBV2 and TRBJ1-2, is EPEVTQTPSHQVTQMGQEVILRCVPISNHLYFYWYRQILGQKVEFLVSFYNNEISEKSEIFDDQFSVERPDGSNFTLKIRSTKLEDSAMYFCASSESGRAGYGYTFGSGTRLTVV.

This chain connects TRBV25-1 to TRBJ1-3; 8 nucleotides align to TRBD1. V lost 8 bases to trimming and J lost 0 bases; unmatched junction nucleotides: 6. Germline V gene sequence: CDR1 MGHDK, CDR2 SYGVNS. The CDR3 is 15 residues long. The DNA for the CDR3 is TGTGCCAGCGCGCGACAGGGGACCTCTGGAAACACCATATATTTT. This codes for CASARQGTSGNTIYF. Complete variable domain (other parts from reference TRBV25-1 and TRBJ1-3): EADIYQTPRYLVIGTGKKITLECSQTMGHDKMYWYQQDPGMELHLIHYSYGVNSTEKGDLSSESTVSRIRTEHFPLTLESARPSHTSQYLCASARQGTSGNTIYFGEGSWLTVV.

The genes are TRBV29-1 and TRBJ1-4, with D possibly being TRBD1 (5 bases). V was shortened by 5 bases and J by 7 bases, with 14 bases between the two germline ends. The CDR3 has 13 amino acids. CDR1 and CDR2 from the germline V gene are SQVTM and ANQGSEA. The CDR3 sequence is CSVSTGGGEKLFF. Written as DNA, the CDR3 is TGCAGCGTTTCGACCGGGGGAGGTGAAAAACTGTTTTTT. Using reference TRBV29-1 and TRBJ1-4 for the parts outside the CDR3, the full variable domain is SAVISQKPSRDICQRGTSLTIQCQVDSQVTMMFWYRQQPGQSLTLIATANQGSEATYESGFVIDKFPISRPNLTFSTLTVSNMSPEDSSIYLCSVSTGGGEKLFFGSGTQLSVL.

At least ten counts were recorded for this clonotype. DNA of the CDR3: TGTGCCAGCAGTGGGGGACAGGGGAGCTCCTACGAGCAGTACTTC. Residues: CASSGGQGSSYEQYF. The rearrangement links TRBV2 to TRBJ2-7, with 10 positions matching TRBD1. Germline V gene sequence: CDR1 SNHLY, CDR2 FYNNEI. J lost 0 bases, V lost 4 bases, and 3 bases had no gene match. This CDR3 has 15 amino acids.

The chain's CDR3 is CASSLIQGYSPLHF. The CDR3 DNA reads TGTGCCAGCAGCTTAATCCAGGGATATTCACCCCTCCACTTT. The chain carries TRBV7-3 and TRBJ1-6; TRBD1 might be the D (5 bases). The CDR3 extends over 14 amino acids. V lost 1 base and J lost 8, with 9 bases in between. CDR1 and CDR2 from the germline V gene are SGHTA and FQGTGA.

The rearrangement joins TRBV10-3 to TRBJ1-1, with TRBD1 matching 8 bases. The CDR3 loop spans 14 amino acids. Germline CDR1 reads ENHRY; CDR2 reads SYGVKD. The ends lost 11 bases at V and 3 bases at J; junction bases unmatched: 11. CDR3 DNA: TGTGCCTCAACGGACAGGGACACCTACACTGAAGCTTTCTTT. This encodes CASTDRDTYTEAFF.

Notes on this clonotype: The junction departs from the called germline gene at one end, perhaps through a read error. The chain carries TRBV4-1 and TRBJ2-5; 7 nucleotides match TRBD2. The CDR3 has 14 residues. Germline lookup yields CDR1 MGHRA and CDR2 YSYEKL. CDR3 amino acids: CASSQVGGLGTQYF. For the CDR3, the DNA is TGTGCCAGCAGCCAAGTGGGAGGGCTTGGGACCCAGTACTTC.

This CDR3 reads CSARGRGSSIYEQYF. CDR3 nucleotide sequence: TGCAGTGCTAGAGGGCGGGGGTCTAGTATCTACGAGCAGTACTTC. The chain has TRBV20-1 and TRBJ2-7; 7 nucleotides match TRBD2. This CDR3 region has 15 residues. Germline trimming cut 1 base from V and 3 bases from J; bases unmatched to any gene: 9. Looked up from germline, CDR1 is DFQATT and CDR2 is SNEGSKA (reference sequence).